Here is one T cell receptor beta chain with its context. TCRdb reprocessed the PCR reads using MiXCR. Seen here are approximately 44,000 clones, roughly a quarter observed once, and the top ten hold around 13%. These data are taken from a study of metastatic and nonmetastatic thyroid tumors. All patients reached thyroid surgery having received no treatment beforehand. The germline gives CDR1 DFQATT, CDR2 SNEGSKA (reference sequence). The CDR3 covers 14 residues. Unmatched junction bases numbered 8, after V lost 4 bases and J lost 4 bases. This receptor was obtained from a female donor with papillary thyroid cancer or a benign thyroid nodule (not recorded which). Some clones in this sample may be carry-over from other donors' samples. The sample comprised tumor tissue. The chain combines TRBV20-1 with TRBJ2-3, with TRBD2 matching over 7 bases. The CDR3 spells CSATSGNEADTQYF. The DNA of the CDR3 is TGCAGTGCTACCAGCGGGAATGAGGCAGATACGCAGTATTTT.